Below, one T cell receptor beta chain is given with its context. Its antigen remains unidentified. The sample originates from a study of cytomegalovirus exposure and HLA in healthy donors. Study-wide results and limits: Immune exposure information available was restricted to CMV serostatus. Per a later analysis, 15,000 to 20,000 TCR beta sequences showed association with HLA alleles at 0.05 false discovery rate. The classifier reportedly diagnosed cytomegalovirus status with high specificity and sensitivity. The authors later found most CMV-associated TCR beta chains appeared HLA-restricted.

Germline CDR1 reads SGDLS; CDR2 reads YYNGEE. CDR3 length: 15 residues. Trimming stripped 0 bases from V and 1 base from J, with 9 bases between. In the PCR, 60 Vbeta and 13 Jbeta primers were used. The data were produced by immunoSEQ multiplex PCR, yet TCRdb's version contains in-frame clones alone and is incomplete. The sample has around 64,000 clones; about four fifths are singletons. This chain connects TRBV9 to TRBJ2-3, with unresolved D. What was sequenced was PBMCs. The receptor was isolated from a man aged 25-40 years in good health and CMV-seropositive. CDR3 residues: CASSVAGLGTDTQYF. In DNA, the CDR3 is TGTGCCAGCAGCGTAGCAGGCCTCGGCACAGATACGCAGTATTTT.